These 31 T cell receptor beta chains were sequenced from one sample in a study of cytomegalovirus exposure and HLA in healthy donors. Both 60 Vbeta primers and 13 Jbeta primers went into the PCR. Only in-frame clones appear in the TCRdb table, and some are missing; sequencing was by immunoSEQ multiplex PCR. Among 55,000 to 75,000 clones, around 75% were seen once, and the ten largest hold about 7.4%. The source material was PBMCs. These receptors came from a woman in her 30s in good health and CMV-seropositive.

The chain has TRBV27 and TRBJ2-4, with a tentative D call TRBD1 (5 bases). This CDR3 spans 15 amino acids. Between the trimmed V and J ends, which lost 3 bases and 0 bases, there was a span of 9 bases. Germline V gene lookup returns CDR1 MNHEY and CDR2 SMNVEV (reference sequence). The CDR3 nucleotides read TGTGCCAGCAGTTTCCGACAGTTAGCCAAAAACATTCAGTACTTC. Amino acid sequence: CASSFRQLAKNIQYF.

V gene TRBV7-2 combines with J gene TRBJ2-7; the D gene is possibly TRBD2 (6 bases). The germline V gene encodes CDR1 SGHTA and CDR2 FQGNSA. The CDR3 covers 15 residues. V was clipped by 4 bases and J by 0 bases, with 13 bases between them. CDR3 sequence: CASSYGELASYEQYF. Here the CDR3 DNA reads TGTGCCAGCAGCTACGGGGAACTAGCCTCCTACGAGCAGTACTTC.

The J gene is TRBJ1-6, the V gene TRBV11-2; unclear D gene. The CDR3 is 14 amino acids. The germline V and J ends were trimmed by 5 bases and 10 bases, with 15 bases remaining between them. Germline assignment: CDR1 SGHAT and CDR2 FQNNGV. CDR3 bases: TGTGCCAGCAGCCTAGGGTGGGGAGGCTCACCCCTCCACTTT. This encodes CASSLGWGGSPLHF.

In its sample, this clone was seen many times. This chain connects TRBV5-4 to TRBJ1-4; D call uncertain. Germline V gene lookup returns CDR1 SGHNT and CDR2 YYREEE (reference sequence). The V end was cut by 1 base, the J end by 8 bases, with 6 bases between. This CDR3 is built from 12 residues. The CDR3 DNA follows: TGTGCCAGCAGCTTGCTCGGGGAAAAACTGTTTTTT. Amino acid sequence: CASSLLGEKLFF. Looking up the rest from reference TRBV5-4 and TRBJ1-4 gives the full variable domain: ETGVTQSPTHLIKTRGQQVTLRCSSQSGHNTVSWYQQALGQGPQFIFQYYREEENGRGNFPPRFSGLQFPNYSSELNVNALELDDSALYLCASSLLGEKLFFGSGTQLSVL.

The genes are TRBV7-8 and TRBJ2-2; 7 nucleotides match TRBD1. The CDR3 length is 15 residues. J lost 1 base, V lost 2 bases, and 1 base had no gene match. Per the germline V gene, CDR1 is SGHVS and CDR2 is FQNEAQ. CDR3 amino acids: CASSLRQGNTGELFF. The CDR3 region has the DNA TGTGCCAGCAGCTTACGACAGGGGAACACCGGGGAGCTGTTTTTT.

This clone was seen only a few times. The chain recombines TRBV6-6 with TRBJ1-1; the match to TRBD1 covers 7 bases. Germline CDR1 is MNHNY and CDR2 is SVGAGI (reference sequence). V was clipped by 6 bases and J by 1 base; unmatched bases: 5. This CDR3 has 14 amino acids. The DNA for the CDR3 is TGTGCCAGCAGGTTATCAGGGGGGAACACTGAAGCTTTCTTT. Protein: CASRLSGGNTEAFF.

This chain links TRBV6-5 with TRBJ1-1; no firm D call. This CDR3 is built from 13 residues. Germline V gene lookup returns CDR1 MNHEY and CDR2 SVGAGI. The V and J ends lost 6 bases and 0 bases respectively, with 8 bases between them. The CDR3 DNA sequence: TGTGCCAGCAGCAAGACACTGAACACTGAAGCTTTCTTT. Encoded protein: CASSKTLNTEAFF.

V and J are TRBV30 and TRBJ2-1; TRBD1 agrees at 7 bases. Germline values: CDR1 GTSNPN, CDR2 SVGIG (reference sequence). After removal of 4 bases from V and 12 bases from J, the junction contained 15 bases not matched to a gene. The CDR3 extends over 14 amino acids. CDR3 loop: CAWKGQTTVLAQFF. The CDR3 region has the DNA TGTGCCTGGAAGGGACAGACTACGGTGTTGGCGCAGTTCTTC. The whole variable domain, filled in from reference TRBV30 and TRBJ2-1, reads SQTIHQWPATLVQPVGSPLSLECTVEGTSNPNLYWYRQAAGRGLQLLFYSVGIGQISSEVPQNLSASRPQDRQFILSSKKLLLSDSGFYLCAWKGQTTVLAQFFGPGTRLTVL.

V usage is TRBV6-5 and J usage is TRBJ1-1, with TRBD1 identical over 8 bases. Germline loops: CDR1 MNHEY, CDR2 SVGAGI. Trimming cost V 7 bases and J 3 bases; bases outside gene matches: 7. The CDR3 consists of 14 residues. The CDR3, as DNA: TGTGCCAGCAACAAGGACAGGGTCGACACTGAAGCTTTCTTT. It specifies CASNKDRVDTEAFF.

This chain joins TRBV7-8 and TRBJ2-2; D remains ambiguous. The CDR3 has 12 residues. The V and J ends lost 3 bases and 6 bases respectively, with 5 bases between them. Germline V gene sequence: CDR1 SGHVS, CDR2 FQNEAQ. The CDR3 DNA sequence: TGTGCCAGCAGCTTTGCGGCCGGGGAGCTGTTTTTT. Its protein product is CASSFAAGELFF.

This clone showed up just once. The chain employs TRBV4-3 and TRBJ1-2, with 7 nucleotides matching TRBD1. V lost 6 bases and J lost 7; bases outside the gene matches: 5. Germline loops: CDR1 LGHNA, CDR2 YSLEER. This CDR3 has 12 amino acids. DNA for the CDR3: TGCGCCAGCAGATTGGGACAGTCTGGCTACACCTTC. Translating gives CASRLGQSGYTF.

The CDR3 protein is CASSPGTSGTTDTQYF. CDR3 in DNA: TGTGCCAGCAGCCCGGGGACTAGCGGGACCACAGATACGCAGTATTTT. The chain links TRBV7-6 to TRBJ2-3; 13 positions agree with TRBD2. The CDR3 length is 16 residues. With V trimmed by 5 bases and J by 2 bases, 4 bases remained unmatched. Per the germline V gene, CDR1 is SGHVS and CDR2 is FNYEAQ.

The table lists this clone with a few counts. The rearrangement joins TRBV7-9 to TRBJ1-2; D is unresolved. Germline assignment: CDR1 SEHNR and CDR2 FQNEAQ (reference sequence). V gave up 1 base and J gave up 6 bases, with 6 bases separating them. The CDR3 is made up of 12 amino acids. CDR3: CASSLGIDGYTF. The CDR3 nucleotides are TGTGCCAGCAGCTTAGGCATAGATGGCTACACCTTC.

The chain uses TRBV19 and TRBJ1-1; no clear D. The germline V and J ends were trimmed by 5 bases and 3 bases, with 7 bases remaining between them. This CDR3 contains 12 residues. Germline V lookup: CDR1 LNHDA, CDR2 SQIVND (reference sequence). Here the CDR3 reads CASSRDYTEAFF. The CDR3 nucleotides read TGTGCCAGTAGTCGAGATTACACTGAAGCTTTCTTT.

CDR3 in DNA: TGTGCCAGCAGCAGAACTAGCGGGAGCAACACCGGGGAGCTGTTTTTT. This codes for CASSRTSGSNTGELFF. The chain recombines TRBV11-3 with TRBJ2-2, with 11 bases aligning to TRBD2. This CDR3 region has 16 residues. The V gene end was trimmed by 5 bases and the J gene end by 2 bases; junction bases not matched to a gene: 4. The germline V gene encodes CDR1 SGHNT and CDR2 YENEEA.

V and J are TRBV10-3 and TRBJ2-3; 9 bases fit TRBD2. The CDR3 totals 17 residues. Trimming cost V 0 bases and J 2 bases; bases outside gene matches: 6. Germline CDR1 reads ENHRY; CDR2 reads SYGVKD. CDR3 residues: CAISESMQREVTDTQYF. In nucleotides, the CDR3 is TGTGCCATCAGTGAGTCGATGCAGCGGGAGGTCACAGATACGCAGTATTTT.

V and J are TRBV7-3 and TRBJ2-3, with 7 bases matching TRBD1. The J segment lost 4 bases and the V segment lost 2 bases, leaving 9 bases of the junction unmatched. The CDR3 is 16 amino acids. CDR1 is SGHTA and CDR2 is FQGTGA in the germline V gene. The CDR3 sequence: CASSLGGRGRPDTQYF. CDR3 coding DNA: TGTGCCAGCAGCTTAGGAGGTAGGGGGCGTCCAGATACGCAGTATTTT.

This chain uses TRBV5-1 with TRBJ1-2; TRBD1 matches 8 bases. The CDR3 runs 15 residues. J gave up 4 bases and V 0 bases, and 5 bases lay outside the gene matches. CDR1 and CDR2 (germline): SGHRS, YFSETQ. The CDR3 sequence: CASSLGTGKIYGYTF. The CDR3 DNA reads TGCGCCAGCAGCTTGGGGACAGGGAAGATCTATGGCTACACCTTC.

The table lists this clone with a count of one. The V gene is TRBV7-9, the J gene TRBJ2-3; 7 bases line up with TRBD1. Trimming took 8 bases from V and 4 from J; bases not matched to a gene: 15. Per germline, CDR1 SEHNR and CDR2 FQNEAQ (reference sequence). The CDR3 extends over 16 amino acids. The DNA of the CDR3 is TGTGCCAGCCCTGAAGCCGGGACAGTACTATCAGATACGCAGTATTTT. Encoded protein: CASPEAGTVLSDTQYF.

V gene TRBV27 combines with J gene TRBJ1-6, with TRBD1 as a possible D gene (6 bases). The CDR3 is made up of 13 amino acids. Trimming pared 7 bases from V and 7 bases from J, leaving 11 bases between. Germline V gives CDR1 MNHEY, CDR2 SMNVEV (reference sequence). CDR3 residues: CASKFQGNSPLHF. The CDR3 DNA reads TGTGCCAGCAAATTCCAGGGGAATTCACCCCTCCACTTT.

This clone was recorded only once. This rearrangement joins TRBV30 to TRBJ2-7; D possibly corresponds to TRBD1 (8 bases). The CDR3 is made up of 13 amino acids. Germline CDR1 and CDR2: GTSNPN and SVGIG (reference sequence). Trimming left V 4 bases short and J 6 bases short, with 16 bases between. CDR3 nucleotides: TGTGCCTGGAAAGCGAACAGGGGGGGCGAGCAGTACTTC. It specifies CAWKANRGGEQYF.

This clone was picked up a small number of times. The chain recombines TRBV29-1 with TRBJ1-1; D is undetermined. Looked up from germline, CDR1 is SQVTM and CDR2 is ANQGSEA. Trimming left V 2 bases short and J 2 bases short, with 6 bases between. The CDR3 runs to 12 residues. DNA for the CDR3: TGCAGCGTTGAACCAGTTAACACTGAAGCTTTCTTT. Translating gives CSVEPVNTEAFF.

The V gene is TRBV19, the J gene TRBJ2-1; 9 positions agree with TRBD2. Looked up from germline, CDR1 is LNHDA and CDR2 is SQIVND (reference sequence). V lost 7 bases, J lost 5 bases, and 12 bases stayed unmatched. The CDR3 extends over 16 amino acids. The CDR3 DNA sequence: TGTGCCAGTATGAGCGGGAGGAATCCCTGGGACAATGAGCAGTTCTTC. This codes for CASMSGRNPWDNEQFF. Filled out from reference TRBV19 and TRBJ2-1, the complete variable domain reads DGGITQSPKYLFRKEGQNVTLSCEQNLNHDAMYWYRQDPGQGLRLIYYSQIVNDFQKGDIAEGYSVSREKKESFPLTVTSAQKNPTAFYLCASMSGRNPWDNEQFFGPGTRLTVL.

This chain joins TRBV11-3 and TRBJ2-1; 9 nucleotides align to TRBD2. The CDR3 is made up of 14 amino acids. CDR1 and CDR2 (germline): SGHNT, YENEEA. V lost 2 bases and J lost 9; bases outside the gene matches: 5. The DNA of the CDR3 is TGTGCCAGCAGCTTAAGGGAAGCGGGAGGTGAGCAGTTCTTC. Translated: CASSLREAGGEQFF.

In its sample, this clone was seen a few times. This chain joins TRBV5-6 and TRBJ1-1, with D tentatively TRBD1 (6 bases). CDR1 SGHDT and CDR2 YYEEEE come from the germline V gene. The CDR3 loop spans 17 amino acids. V lost 6 bases and J 1 base, leaving 22 bases between the germline ends. The DNA for the CDR3 is TGTGCCAGCAACCCGCGGTGGGCACAGGGATGGAACACTGAAGCTTTCTTT. Translated, it gives CASNPRWAQGWNTEAFF.

The genes are TRBV5-6 and TRBJ1-2; perhaps TRBD1 as D (6 bases). Between the trimmed V and J ends, which lost 2 bases and 7 bases, there was a span of 12 bases. The CDR3 is 13 residues long. Germline loops: CDR1 SGHDT, CDR2 YYEEEE. CDR3 coding DNA: TGTGCCAGCAGCTTAGGACAGTTCGGTGGCTACACCTTC. This translates into CASSLGQFGGYTF.

The V gene is TRBV30, the J gene TRBJ2-1, with TRBD2 matching 10 bases. From germline, CDR1 is GTSNPN and CDR2 SVGIG (reference sequence). V shed 2 bases, J shed 4 bases, and the junction held 5 bases outside the gene matches. CDR3 size: 15 residues. The chain's CDR3 is CAWSLTSGYYNEQFF. DNA for the CDR3: TGTGCCTGGAGTTTGACTAGCGGGTATTACAATGAGCAGTTCTTC.

This rearrangement joins TRBV5-4 to TRBJ2-1; D is undetermined. The CDR3 extends over 15 amino acids. Germline lookup yields CDR1 SGHNT and CDR2 YYREEE (reference sequence). V was cut by 4 bases and J by 0 bases, with 11 bases left in between. The CDR3 protein is CASSPTQSSYNEQFF. DNA for the CDR3: TGTGCCAGCAGCCCCACACAGAGCTCCTACAATGAGCAGTTCTTC.

This clone was detected once. This chain links TRBV11-2 with TRBJ2-7, with D tentatively TRBD2 (5 bases). Germline CDR1 SGHAT, CDR2 FQNNGV. CDR3 length: 13 amino acids. V was pared by 1 base and J by 3 bases, with 7 bases between. This CDR3 is CASSLARGYEQYF. The CDR3 region has the DNA TGTGCCAGCAGCTTAGCTCGGGGCTACGAGCAGTACTTC.

The V call is TRBV14, the J call TRBJ2-7, with 8 bases identical to TRBD2. The V segment lost 4 bases and the J segment 2 bases; nucleotides outside the gene matches: 7. The CDR3 has 15 amino acids. Germline lookup yields CDR1 SGHDN and CDR2 FVKESK. CDR3 loop: CASSPLPGGTYEQYF. The DNA for the CDR3 is TGTGCCAGCAGCCCTCTACCGGGGGGGACCTACGAGCAGTACTTC.

This sequence joins TRBV27 and TRBJ2-3; 15 nucleotides line up with TRBD2. The germline V gene has CDR1 MNHEY and CDR2 SMNVEV (reference sequence). The length of the CDR3 is 18 residues. V was clipped by 3 bases and J by 4 bases; unmatched bases: 8. The CDR3 sequence: CASSFRGLAGGGADTQYF. DNA for the CDR3: TGTGCCAGCAGTTTCCGGGGACTAGCGGGAGGAGGGGCAGATACGCAGTATTTT.